The 30 T cell receptor beta chains listed next were all sequenced from one sample in a study of T cells in women clearing cervical HPV infection. The protocol was immunoSEQ multiplex PCR, while the TCRdb copy is restricted to in-frame clones and leaves out a portion. The data show approximately 13,000 clones, and the top ten clones hold under 9%. Sequenced sample: blood buffy coat. All receptors come from a woman aged 18-70 years with a cervical HPV16 infection that either progressed to CIN3+ or cleared (not recorded which).

About this clone: The CDR3 extends 3 residues past the end of the read, so its final part is completed from the germline J gene. The chain joins TRBV7-2 to TRBJ2-2; 12 bases are a match to TRBD2. Per germline, CDR1 SGHTA and CDR2 FQGNSA. This CDR3 spans 15 amino acids. Unmatched junction bases numbered 9, after V lost 7 bases and J lost 9 bases. CDR3 DNA, as far as it was read: TGTGCCAGCAACCCGGGACTAGCGGGCCGAAGGGAG. Translating it yields CASNPGLAGRRE. In full, the CDR3 is CASNPGLAGRRELFF.

About this clone itself: The read ends 3 residues before the CDR3 terminus; that terminus is restored from the germline J gene. The J gene is TRBJ1-3, the V gene TRBV19; perhaps TRBD1 as D (5 bases). Germline lookup yields CDR1 LNHDA and CDR2 SQIVND (reference sequence). Trimming removed 4 bases from V and 0 bases from J, with 10 bases in between. This CDR3 contains 15 residues. CDR3 DNA, as far as it was read: TGTGCCAGTAGTAGGGGACTGACCTCTGGAAACACC. Its translation: CASSRGLTSGNT. The whole CDR3 protein reads CASSRGLTSGNTIYF.

A note on this clone: The read ends 3 residues early relative to the CDR3; the germline J gene fills the gap. The genes are TRBV7-2 and TRBJ2-2; TRBD1 is a possible D gene (6 bases). From germline, CDR1 is SGHTA and CDR2 FQGNSA. The CDR3 totals 15 residues. The CDR3 protein is CASSLRGSYNSPLFF. The part of the CDR3 DNA that was read is TGTGCCAGCAGCTTAAGGGGGTCCTATAATTCACCG.

Remarks on this clone: Read data end 3 residues before the CDR3 end; the end is taken from the germline J gene. This chain joins TRBV29-1 and TRBJ1-1; no firm D call. Germline CDR1 and CDR2: SQVTM and ANQGSEA. The CDR3 totals 15 residues. V was clipped by 4 bases and J by 3 bases, with 18 bases between them. CDR3 in amino acids: CSVGNRLQADTEAFF. The CDR3 DNA, read in part, is TGCAGCGTTGGCAATCGGCTTCAGGCTGACACTGAA. Complete variable domain (other parts from reference TRBV29-1 and TRBJ1-1): SAVISQKPSRDICQRGTSLTIQCQVDSQVTMMFWYRQQPGQSLTLIATANQGSEATYESGFVIDKFPISRPNLTFSTLTVSNMSPEDSSIYLCSVGNRLQADTEAFFGQGTRLTVV.

Concerning this clone itself: The sequence runs out 3 residues before the end of the CDR3; the remainder is reconstructed from the germline J gene. The V and J genes are TRBV7-2 and TRBJ2-7; TRBD1 is a possible D gene (6 bases). Germline CDR1 reads SGHTA; CDR2 reads FQGNSA. The CDR3 runs 15 residues. V was cut by 4 bases and J by 0 bases, with 13 bases left in between. The covered CDR3 bases are TGTGCCAGCAGCTCCTCGATCAGGGGCTCCTACGAG. Translation gives CASSSSIRGSYE. The entire CDR3 sequence reads CASSSSIRGSYEQYF.

In the case of this clone: Read sequence stops 3 residues before the CDR3 end, and the germline J gene provides the missing end. This chain joins TRBV20-1 and TRBJ1-1, with 8 bases aligning to TRBD1. J gave up 4 bases and V 2 bases, and 12 bases lay outside the gene matches. Germline loops: CDR1 DFQATT, CDR2 SNEGSKA (reference sequence). The CDR3 is 16 residues long. The CDR3 DNA, read in part, is TGCAGTGCTAGACACCCTCTGACAGGGGAGAGCACTGAA. Protein sequence: CSARHPLTGESTE. The entire CDR3 protein is CSARHPLTGESTEAFF.

Regarding this clone: Read coverage stops 3 residues before the CDR3 terminus; the germline J gene supplies the remainder. The chain recombines TRBV2 with TRBJ2-2; 11 bases match TRBD1. The CDR3 length is 14 residues. In germline, CDR1 is SNHLY, CDR2 FYNNEI. CDR3 bases read: TGTGCCAGCCGGTTTCGGGACAGGGGGGAAAAG. Amino acids: CASRFRDRGEK. From start to end, the CDR3 is CASRFRDRGEKLFF. The variable domain in full, completed from reference TRBV2 and TRBJ2-2, reads EPEVTQTPSHQVTQMGQEVILRCVPISNHLYFYWYRQILGQKVEFLVSFYNNEISEKSEIFDDQFSVERPDGSNFTLKIRSTKLEDSAMYFCASRFRDRGEKLFFGEGSRLTVL.

Points on this clone: The CDR3 end lies 3 residues beyond the end of the read and is filled in from the germline J gene. The chain uses TRBV23-1 and TRBJ2-7, with 9 bases matching TRBD1. TRBV23-1 is placed among ORFs of uncertain function. Trimming cost V 5 bases and J 3 bases; bases outside gene matches: 17. The CDR3 has 18 residues. Here the CDR3 reads CASSEPVTGGCPFYEQYF. The covered CDR3 bases are TGCGCCAGCAGTGAGCCCGTTACAGGGGGCTGTCCGTTCTACGAG.

Worth noting for this clone: The read halts 3 residues ahead of the CDR3 end, with the missing end drawn from the germline J gene. The rearrangement uses TRBV6-1 and TRBJ2-4; no clear D gene. CDR1 is MNHNS and CDR2 is SASEGT in the germline V gene. The CDR3 length is 12 residues. CDR3 DNA, as far as it was read: TGTGCCAGCAGTGAACGAAACTATGGT. It translates to CASSERNYG. The whole CDR3 sequence is CASSERNYGQYF.

On this clone itself: The CDR3 end is not reached by the read, which stops 3 residues before it; the germline J gene fills it in. This chain joins TRBV27 and TRBJ2-7, with a tentative D call TRBD1 (6 bases). Germline CDR1 is MNHEY and CDR2 is SMNVEV (reference sequence). V lost 7 bases, J lost 5 bases, and 12 bases lay in between. CDR3 length equals 12 residues. The CDR3 sequence: CASKQGRNEQYF. The CDR3 DNA, read in part, is TGTGCCAGCAAACAGGGACGCAACGAG.

A word on this clone: Read coverage stops 3 residues before the CDR3 terminus; the germline J gene supplies the remainder. This chain uses TRBV6-1 with TRBJ2-2; 12 nucleotides line up with TRBD1. The germline V gene encodes CDR1 MNHNS and CDR2 SASEGT. V dropped 4 bases and J dropped 3; count of bases not matched to a gene: 3. This CDR3 spans 16 amino acids. This CDR3 reads CASSGGQGAYTGELFF. The part of the CDR3 DNA that was read is TGTGCCAGCAGTGGGGGACAGGGGGCTTACACCGGGGAG.

The CDR3 reads CASSLSGQNYGYTF. The covered CDR3 bases are TGTGCCAGCAGCTTATCCGGACAGAACTATGGC. The chain carries TRBV5-6 and TRBJ1-2, with D tentatively TRBD1 (6 bases). Read data end 3 residues before the CDR3 end; the end is taken from the germline J gene. There are 14 residues in the CDR3. The V gene's germline CDR1 is SGHDT and CDR2 YYEEEE. V lost 2 bases and J 2 bases, leaving 10 bases between the germline ends. The complete variable domain, with remaining parts taken from reference TRBV5-6 and TRBJ1-2, reads DAGVTQSPTHLIKTRGQQVTLRCSPKSGHDTVSWYQQALGQGPQFIFQYYEEEERQRGNFPDRFSGHQFPNYSSELNVNALLLGDSALYLCASSLSGQNYGYTFGSGTRLTVV.

Concerning this clone: The read terminates 3 residues before the CDR3 end, so the remaining end is supplied by the germline J gene. This sample also contains other DNA sequences that code for the same CDR3. This rearrangement joins TRBV11-1 to TRBJ1-2; D is possibly TRBD1 (6 bases). CDR1 is SGHAT and CDR2 is FQDESV in the germline V gene (reference sequence). The CDR3 has 15 amino acids. This CDR3 reads CASSLFGQSGLGYTF. Incomplete CDR3 DNA: TGTGCCAGCAGCTTATTCGGACAGTCGGGTCTCGGT.

A note on this clone: The read falls 3 residues short of the CDR3 end, and the missing part is taken from the germline J gene. The rearrangement joins TRBV5-1 to TRBJ2-2; 11 bases map to TRBD2. CDR1 is SGHRS and CDR2 is YFSETQ in the germline V gene. Trimming at V came to 0 bases and at J to 0 bases, leaving 4 bases not matched to a gene. The CDR3 contains 18 residues. The sequenced CDR3 bases are TGCGCCAGCAGCTTGGCCTTACTAGCGGGAGCGAACACCGGGGAG. It translates to CASSLALLAGANTGE. The full CDR3 is CASSLALLAGANTGELFF.

Comments on this clone: The read halts 3 residues ahead of the CDR3 end, with the missing end drawn from the germline J gene. The chain joins TRBV18 to TRBJ1-4; 11 bases are a match to TRBD1. CDR1 and CDR2 (germline): KGHSH, LQKENI. This CDR3 is 17 amino acids long. This CDR3 is CASSPGGTGGDNSPLFF. The sequenced CDR3 bases are TGTGCCAGCTCACCAGGCGGGACAGGGGGAGATAATTCACCA.

To note about this clone: The CDR3 goes on 3 residues after the read ends, and that part is filled in from the germline J gene. The chain links TRBV5-4 to TRBJ2-7, with 9 positions matching TRBD2. V dropped 2 bases and J dropped 5; count of bases not matched to a gene: 5. Germline CDR1 reads SGHNT; CDR2 reads YYREEE (reference sequence). This CDR3 has 14 amino acids. Here the CDR3 reads CASSLIAGENEQYF. Incomplete CDR3 DNA: TGTGCCAGCAGCTTAATAGCGGGAGAAAACGAG.

Concerning this clone: The observed sequence ends 3 residues before the CDR3 terminus, with the missing tail filled in from the germline J gene. The genes are TRBV28 and TRBJ1-4, with D unresolved. This CDR3 contains 14 residues. The V end lost 4 bases, the J end lost 4 bases, and 10 bases lay between the germline ends. Germline V lookup: CDR1 MDHEN, CDR2 SYDVKM. The CDR3 bases that were read are TGTGCCAGCAGTTCCCGCAAGGTTAATGAAAAA. This codes for CASSSRKVNEK. The entire CDR3 sequence reads CASSSRKVNEKLFF.

As for this clone: The read terminates 3 residues ahead of where the CDR3 ends, so the germline J gene completes it. This chain uses TRBV20-1 with TRBJ2-7, with 11 bases aligning to TRBD2. Germline-derived CDR1 and CDR2 are DFQATT and SNEGSKA (reference sequence). CDR3 length equals 13 residues. V dropped 3 bases and J dropped 4; count of bases not matched to a gene: 2. CDR3 sequence reads: CSARGLAEYEQYF. The CDR3 DNA, read in part, is TGCAGTGCTAGGGGACTAGCGGAATACGAG.

With regard to this clone: The missing CDR3 end, 3 residues past where the read stops, is filled in from the germline J gene. The chain combines TRBV2 with TRBJ2-7; unclear D gene. V lost 5 bases to trimming and J lost 0 bases, with 11 bases between them. The CDR3 runs 14 residues. CDR1 and CDR2 from the germline V gene are SNHLY and FYNNEI. CDR3 DNA, as far as it was read: TGTGCCAGCAGTAAGCGTGAGAGCTCCTACGAG. Its translation is CASSKRESSYE. The entire CDR3 is CASSKRESSYEQYF. The variable domain in full, completed from reference TRBV2 and TRBJ2-7, reads EPEVTQTPSHQVTQMGQEVILRCVPISNHLYFYWYRQILGQKVEFLVSFYNNEISEKSEIFDDQFSVERPDGSNFTLKIRSTKLEDSAMYFCASSKRESSYEQYFGPGTRLTVT.

As regards this clone: The observed sequence ends 3 residues before the CDR3 terminus, with the missing tail filled in from the germline J gene. This sequence joins TRBV2 and TRBJ2-7; D is uncertain. The CDR3 sequence is 14 residues long. The V gene's germline CDR1 is SNHLY and CDR2 FYNNEI. V lost 7 bases, J lost 0 bases, and 13 bases lay in between. CDR3: CASMIAFSSYEQYF. The covered CDR3 bases are TGTGCCAGCATGATCGCGTTTAGCTCCTACGAG. Looking up the rest from reference TRBV2 and TRBJ2-7 gives the full variable domain: EPEVTQTPSHQVTQMGQEVILRCVPISNHLYFYWYRQILGQKVEFLVSFYNNEISEKSEIFDDQFSVERPDGSNFTLKIRSTKLEDSAMYFCASMIAFSSYEQYFGPGTRLTVT.

Details on this clone: The read falls 3 residues short of the CDR3 end, and the missing part is taken from the germline J gene. The rearrangement links TRBV2 to TRBJ2-3, with 8 bases identical to TRBD2. CDR3 length: 15 residues. Germline CDR1 reads SNHLY; CDR2 reads FYNNEI. CDR3 DNA, as far as it was read: TGTGCCAGCAGTGATCGGGGGGGCCCTCTGGAGACG. This sequence encodes CASSDRGGPLET. The whole CDR3 reads CASSDRGGPLETQYF.

For this clone: One end of the junction varies from germline; a read error may be responsible. Coverage ceases 3 residues before the CDR3 finishes, and the germline J gene fills in the end. The same CDR3 arises from other DNA sequences in this sample as well. V usage is TRBV7-8 and J usage is TRBJ1-3, with D possibly being TRBD1 (5 bases). The CDR3 has 13 residues. Germline values: CDR1 SGHVS, CDR2 FQNEAQ. Partial CDR3 DNA: TGTGCCAGCAGCTTAGCGAGGGGAAACACT. It encodes CASSLARGNT. The entire CDR3 is CASSLARGNTIYF.

The CDR3 reads CASSIPGQQNTEAFF. Incomplete CDR3 DNA: TGTGCCAGCAGCATACCGGGACAGCAGAACACTGAA. V is TRBV13 and J is TRBJ1-1; 7 positions match TRBD1. The CDR3 extends 3 residues past the end of the read, so its final part is completed from the germline J gene. Germline V gene lookup returns CDR1 PRHDT and CDR2 FYEKMQ (reference sequence). Unmatched junction bases numbered 7, after V lost 5 bases and J lost 1 base. The CDR3 has 15 residues.

In the case of this clone: The sequence runs out 3 residues before the end of the CDR3; the remainder is reconstructed from the germline J gene. The rearrangement links TRBV6-4 to TRBJ2-1, with 7 bases identical to TRBD2. The V gene end was trimmed by 5 bases and the J gene end by 3 bases; junction bases not matched to a gene: 10. The CDR3 is 16 amino acids. CDR1 and CDR2 from the germline V gene are MRHNA and SNTAGT. The CDR3 bases that were read are TGTGCCAGCAGTCCCGACGGGACTACCATCTACAATGAG. Amino acids: CASSPDGTTIYNE. The CDR3 reads in full as CASSPDGTTIYNEQFF.

Worth noting for this clone: The CDR3 goes on 3 residues after the read ends, and that part is filled in from the germline J gene. The chain recombines TRBV10-2 with TRBJ1-2, with a weak D call TRBD1 (5 bases). This CDR3 region has 14 residues. Germline V lookup: CDR1 WSHSY, CDR2 SAAADI. The V end was cut by 5 bases, the J end by 0 bases, with 10 bases between. The CDR3 reads CASSLDRANYGYTF. Incomplete CDR3 DNA: TGCGCCAGCAGTCTCGACAGAGCTAACTATGGC.

CDR3 protein: CASSSEGNTEAFF. The sequenced part of the CDR3 DNA is TGTGCCAGCAGCTCCGAAGGGAACACTGAA. V is TRBV7-9 and J is TRBJ1-1; D is ambiguous. The read falls 3 residues short of the CDR3 end, and the missing part is taken from the germline J gene. This CDR3 has 13 residues. The V end lost 4 bases, the J end lost 1 base, and 7 bases lay between the germline ends. Germline V lookup: CDR1 SEHNR, CDR2 FQNEAQ (reference sequence).

The CDR3 DNA, read in part, is TGTGCCAGCAGCACGGGCACAGATACG. Translating gives CASSTGTDT. The full CDR3 is CASSTGTDTQYF. V usage is TRBV5-4 and J usage is TRBJ2-3; D ambiguous. The CDR3 end falls 3 residues outside the read, so it is completed with the germline J gene. The CDR3 consists of 12 residues. With 4 bases removed from V and 1 base from J, the gap between germline ends came to 4 bases. Germline-derived CDR1 and CDR2 are SGHNT and YYREEE (reference sequence).

To note about this clone: The read falls 3 residues short of the CDR3 end, and the missing part is taken from the germline J gene. The chain joins TRBV20-1 to TRBJ2-2; 7 bases line up with TRBD2. J lost 10 bases, V lost 5 bases, and 13 bases had no gene match. The CDR3 extends over 14 amino acids. Germline V lookup: CDR1 DFQATT, CDR2 SNEGSKA (reference sequence). The CDR3 bases that were read are TGCAGTGCTGCGCAACGACTAGCTGCAGTGGAG. It is translated as CSAAQRLAAVE. The CDR3 reads in full as CSAAQRLAAVELFF.

CDR3 bases read: TGCAGTGCTAGGTCGGGACAGGGGGTCGACGAG. Its protein is CSARSGQGVDE. The whole CDR3 protein reads CSARSGQGVDEQYF. This sequence joins TRBV20-1 and TRBJ2-7; TRBD1 agrees at 11 bases. The CDR3 goes on 3 residues after the read ends, and that part is filled in from the germline J gene. CDR1 is DFQATT, CDR2 SNEGSKA, per germline (reference sequence). V trimming: 3 bases; J trimming: 5 bases; junction bases outside the gene matches: 6. This CDR3 spans 14 amino acids.

As to this clone: The sequence runs out 3 residues before the end of the CDR3; the remainder is reconstructed from the germline J gene. V gene TRBV6-2 or TRBV6-3 combines with J gene TRBJ2-3; 8 nucleotides agree with TRBD2. V was pared by 5 bases and J by 3 bases, with 4 bases of the junction left unmatched. Germline V CDR1 and CDR2: MNHEY, SVGEGT. The CDR3 is 14 amino acids. The CDR3: CASSEASGTDTQYF. The CDR3 bases that were read are TGTGCCAGCAGTGAGGCTAGCGGGACAGATACG.